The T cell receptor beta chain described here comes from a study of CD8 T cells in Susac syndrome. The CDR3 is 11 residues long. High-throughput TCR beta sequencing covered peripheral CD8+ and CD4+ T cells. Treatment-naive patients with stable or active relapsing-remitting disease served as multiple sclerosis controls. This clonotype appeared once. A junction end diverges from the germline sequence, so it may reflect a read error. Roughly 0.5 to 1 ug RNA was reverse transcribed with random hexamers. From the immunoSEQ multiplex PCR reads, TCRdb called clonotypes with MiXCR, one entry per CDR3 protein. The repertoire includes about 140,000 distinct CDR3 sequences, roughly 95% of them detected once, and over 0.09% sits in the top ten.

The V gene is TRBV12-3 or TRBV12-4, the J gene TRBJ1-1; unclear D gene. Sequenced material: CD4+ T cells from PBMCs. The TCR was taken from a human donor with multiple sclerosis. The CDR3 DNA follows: TGTGCCATCAGTTCGAACACTGAAGCTTTCTTT. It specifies CAISSNTEAFF.